This entry lists 20 T cell receptor beta chains sequenced from one sample in a study of T cells after yellow fever vaccination. In TCRdb, the 5' RACE reads were re-called with MiXCR into one record per CDR3 protein. The profile shows 110,000 to 150,000 distinct CDR3 sequences, approximately 6.6% of them singletons. The starting material was CD4+ T cells sorted from PBMCs, obtained 10 days after the yellow fever booster vaccination. Receptors were obtained from a man younger than 40 who received the YFV17D yellow fever vaccine.

This clonotype was recorded many times. The genes are TRBV2 and TRBJ2-1; no definite D call. The V end was cut by 3 bases, the J end by 6 bases, with 12 bases between. Germline V gene data show CDR1 as SNHLY and CDR2 as FYNNEI. This CDR3 has 14 residues. CDR3 DNA: TGTGCCAGCAGTGAGTTAAGGCAGGTCAATGAGCAGTTCTTC. It is translated as CASSELRQVNEQFF.

This clonotype was observed at least ten times. V and J are TRBV20-1 and TRBJ2-7; D unclear. The V end lost 0 bases, the J end lost 2 bases, and 5 bases lay between the germline ends. The CDR3 runs 12 residues. Germline V lookup: CDR1 DFQATT, CDR2 SNEGSKA (reference sequence). The CDR3 DNA sequence: TGCAGTGCTAGAGACGCCACCTACGAGCAGTACTTC. It translates to CSARDATYEQYF.

This clonotype was observed at least ten times. The chain joins TRBV23-1 to TRBJ2-7; D is possibly TRBD2 (5 bases). TRBV23-1 is an ORF; its function is uncertain. V was cut by 0 bases and J by 3 bases, with 12 bases left in between. The CDR3 spans 15 residues. The CDR3 loop is CASSQSTSADYEQYF. The CDR3 DNA reads as TGCGCCAGCAGTCAATCCACCTCAGCGGACTACGAGCAGTACTTC.

This clonotype was picked up many times. The chain has TRBV27 and TRBJ2-2, with D hard to call. CDR1 is MNHEY, CDR2 SMNVEV, per germline (reference sequence). V lost 6 bases and J lost 1, with 9 bases in between. CDR3 length: 14 amino acids. This CDR3 reads CASRGGRNTGELFF. The CDR3 nucleotides read TGTGCCAGCAGAGGTGGCAGGAACACCGGGGAGCTGTTTTTT.

This clonotype has a count of ten or more. V is TRBV7-2 and J is TRBJ1-1; D perhaps matches TRBD1 (5 bases). The CDR3 has 15 amino acids. Germline V gene sequence: CDR1 SGHTA, CDR2 FQGNSA. V dropped 4 bases and J dropped 5 bases, with 17 bases sitting between them. CDR3 sequence: CASSYTGTEGTEAFF. The CDR3 DNA reads TGTGCCAGCAGCTATACCGGGACCGAGGGAACTGAAGCTTTCTTT.

At least ten counts were recorded for this clonotype. V is TRBV27 and J is TRBJ2-2; D may match TRBD1 or TRBD2 (5 bases each). V was cut by 3 bases and J by 2 bases, with 16 bases left in between. The germline V gene encodes CDR1 MNHEY and CDR2 SMNVEV (reference sequence). The CDR3 runs 17 residues. CDR3 protein: CASSFSTGRFNTGELFF. The CDR3 nucleotides are TGTGCCAGCAGTTTCTCCACGGGACGGTTCAACACCGGGGAGCTGTTTTTT.

The V call is TRBV5-8, the J call TRBJ2-1, with D possibly being TRBD2 (5 bases). V gave up 4 bases and J gave up 4 bases, with 15 bases separating them. This CDR3 spans 15 amino acids. The germline gives CDR1 SGHTS, CDR2 YDEGEE. The CDR3 DNA reads TGTGCCAGCAGCCCCGGGATCCCCTGGTACAATGAGCAGTTCTTC. It specifies CASSPGIPWYNEQFF. Looking up the rest from reference TRBV5-8 and TRBJ2-1 gives the full variable domain: EAGVTQSPTHLIKTRGQQATLRCSPISGHTSVYWYQQALGLGLQFLLWYDEGEERNRGNFPPRFSGRQFPNYSSELNVNALELEDSALYLCASSPGIPWYNEQFFGPGTRLTVL.

This clonotype appeared many times. This chain uses TRBV15 with TRBJ2-5, with 7 bases matching TRBD2. After removal of 3 bases from V and 5 bases from J, the junction contained 9 bases not matched to a gene. This CDR3 comprises 15 residues. Germline values: CDR1 LNHNV, CDR2 YYDKDF (reference sequence). For the CDR3, the DNA is TGTGCCACCAGCAGGGAGGATACAGCGGGGGAGACCCAGTACTTC. Its translation: CATSREDTAGETQYF.

This clonotype has at least ten counts. The rearrangement links TRBV25-1 to TRBJ2-1; 11 nucleotides line up with TRBD2. Losses at the gene ends were 6 bases for V and 6 bases for J; bases not matched to a gene: 7. There are 15 residues in the CDR3. Germline CDR1 MGHDK, CDR2 SYGVNS. CDR3: CASRDSGRGSNEQFF. CDR3 DNA sequence: TGTGCCAGCAGGGATAGCGGGAGGGGGTCCAATGAGCAGTTCTTC.

This clonotype has a count of ten or more. The chain carries TRBV5-1 and TRBJ1-5; 8 bases map to TRBD1. CDR1 and CDR2 from the germline V gene are SGHRS and YFSETQ. This CDR3 comprises 15 residues. V dropped 4 bases and J dropped 6; count of bases not matched to a gene: 9. The CDR3 nucleotides read TGCGCCAGCAGCATACAGGGGGGGTTTGGTCAGCCCCAGCATTTT. Amino acids: CASSIQGGFGQPQHF.

This clonotype was counted only a few times. CDR3 nucleotides: TGTGCCAGCAGCTCTAGCGGGAGAGCCTACGAGCAGTACTTC. Its protein is CASSSSGRAYEQYF. The V call is TRBV5-4, the J call TRBJ2-7; 10 nucleotides align to TRBD2. Germline trimming cut 3 bases from V and 2 bases from J; bases unmatched to any gene: 2. The CDR3 is made up of 14 amino acids. Germline CDR1 and CDR2: SGHNT and YYREEE (reference sequence).

This clonotype was observed at least ten times. CDR3 residues: CASSNGRGGLETQYF. The CDR3 DNA sequence: TGCGCCAGCAGCAACGGACGAGGGGGGTTAGAGACCCAGTACTTC. This chain connects TRBV5-1 to TRBJ2-5; either TRBD1 or TRBD2 may fit D (6 bases each). The germline gives CDR1 SGHRS, CDR2 YFSETQ. Deletions cut 4 bases from V and 4 bases from J, with 17 bases between. The CDR3 extends over 15 amino acids.

This clonotype was observed at least ten times. The rearrangement joins TRBV28 to TRBJ2-2, with D possibly being TRBD2 (5 bases). Germline CDR1 reads MDHEN; CDR2 reads SYDVKM. This CDR3 has 12 residues. V was cut by 4 bases and J by 6 bases, with 6 bases left in between. In DNA form, the CDR3 reads TGTGCCAGCAGTTGGGGAGCCGGGGAGCTGTTTTTT. It specifies CASSWGAGELFF.

This clonotype was found many times. The chain uses TRBV29-1 and TRBJ2-5; a weak D match, TRBD2 (5 bases). The CDR3 is 12 residues long. Trimming shortened V by 4 bases and J by 3 bases, and 9 bases separated the two germline ends. Germline CDR1 and CDR2: SQVTM and ANQGSEA. The CDR3 coding sequence is TGCAGCGTTGTGGGAGCGGAAGAGACCCAGTACTTC. This translates into CSVVGAEETQYF.

The chain is built from TRBV5-6 and TRBJ2-1; D is possibly TRBD1 or TRBD2 (5 bases each). Trimming took off 0 bases at V and 7 bases at J, with 20 bases between the two ends. The CDR3 spans 17 residues. Germline loops: CDR1 SGHDT, CDR2 YYEEEE. The CDR3 spells CASSLASGTKLRNEQFF. In nucleotides, the CDR3 is TGTGCCAGCAGCTTGGCCTCTGGGACCAAATTGAGGAATGAGCAGTTCTTC.

This clonotype was found many times. The genes are TRBV28 and TRBJ2-1; the D is unclear. Germline CDR1 reads MDHEN; CDR2 reads SYDVKM. This CDR3 is built from 13 residues. V gave up 6 bases and J gave up 8 bases, with 14 bases separating them. The CDR3 loop reads CASRRADWDEQFF. In DNA, the CDR3 is TGTGCCAGCAGACGGGCCGATTGGGATGAGCAGTTCTTC.

This clonotype was observed many times. CDR3 nucleotide sequence: TGTGCCGCTGGACAGGGCGTCGAGCAGTACTTC. Its translation: CAAGQGVEQYF. V is TRBV6-2 or TRBV6-3 and J is TRBJ2-7, with 8 bases aligning to TRBD1. This CDR3 has 11 amino acids. The junction had 6 bases not matched to a gene; V was cut back by 11 bases and J by 6 bases. Germline values: CDR1 MNHEY, CDR2 SVGEGT.

This clonotype was recorded many times. V gene TRBV7-2 combines with J gene TRBJ1-1; D is perhaps TRBD1 (5 bases). Germline CDR1 SGHTA, CDR2 FQGNSA. V was trimmed by 2 bases and J by 0 bases, leaving 19 bases between them. This CDR3 region has 18 residues. The CDR3 reads CASSLIGMGGIMNTEAFF. DNA of the CDR3: TGTGCCAGCAGCTTAATCGGGATGGGGGGGATCATGAACACTGAAGCTTTCTTT.

This clonotype occurred many times. The J gene is TRBJ2-5, the V gene TRBV3-1; TRBD1 matches 8 bases. There are 14 residues in the CDR3. The trim removed 4 bases at V and 4 bases at J, leaving 5 bases unmatched. Germline CDR1 is LGHDT and CDR2 is YNNKEL (reference sequence). The CDR3 region is CASSRGQGRETQYF. CDR3 DNA sequence: TGTGCCAGCAGCCGCGGACAGGGAAGAGAGACCCAGTACTTC.

This clonotype was observed many times. V and J are TRBV6-2 or TRBV6-3 and TRBJ2-7; D is uncertain. There are 12 residues in the CDR3. CDR1 MNHEY and CDR2 SVGEGT come from the germline V gene. V lost 6 bases and J lost 1, with 7 bases in between. The CDR3 sequence is CASRSGSYEQYF. The CDR3 region has the DNA TGTGCCAGCAGATCCGGGTCCTACGAGCAGTACTTC.